This T cell receptor (beta chain) was found in a study of glioma-infiltrating T cells after dendritic cell vaccination. Repertoires were generated with immunoSEQ multiplex PCR, while TCRdb's copy carries only in-frame clones and drops some. The data hold about 67,000 clones, with approximately 81% observed a single time. Fresh-frozen tumor tissue and more than two years of survival data were available for all. None of the glioblastoma patients had an isocitrate dehydrogenase mutation. The CDR3 consists of 13 residues. CDR1 SGHTA and CDR2 FQGNSA come from the germline V gene. J was trimmed by 5 bases and V by 3 bases; bases with no gene match: 3.

This chain connects TRBV7-2 to TRBJ1-2, with 7 bases lining up with TRBD1. Sequenced material: blood, taken before dendritic cell vaccination. The sequence derives from a human donor with glioblastoma. The CDR3 here is CASSFSGGYGYTF. Here the CDR3 DNA reads TGTGCCAGCAGCTTCTCAGGGGGTTATGGCTACACCTTC.